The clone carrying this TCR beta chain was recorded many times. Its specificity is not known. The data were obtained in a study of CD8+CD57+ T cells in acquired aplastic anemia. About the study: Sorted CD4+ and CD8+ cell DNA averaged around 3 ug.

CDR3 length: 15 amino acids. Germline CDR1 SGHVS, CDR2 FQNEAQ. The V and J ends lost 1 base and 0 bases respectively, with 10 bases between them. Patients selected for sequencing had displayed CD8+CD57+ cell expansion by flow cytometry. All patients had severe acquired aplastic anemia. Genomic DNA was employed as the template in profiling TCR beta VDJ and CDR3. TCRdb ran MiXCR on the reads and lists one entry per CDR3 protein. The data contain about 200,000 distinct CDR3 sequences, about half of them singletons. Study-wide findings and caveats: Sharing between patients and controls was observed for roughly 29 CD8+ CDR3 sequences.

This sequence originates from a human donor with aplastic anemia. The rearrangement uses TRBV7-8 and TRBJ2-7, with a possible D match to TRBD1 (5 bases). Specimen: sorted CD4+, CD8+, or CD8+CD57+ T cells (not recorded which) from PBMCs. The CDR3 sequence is CASSLVAGPSYEQYF. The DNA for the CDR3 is TGTGCCAGCAGCTTAGTGGCAGGGCCCTCCTACGAGCAGTACTTC.